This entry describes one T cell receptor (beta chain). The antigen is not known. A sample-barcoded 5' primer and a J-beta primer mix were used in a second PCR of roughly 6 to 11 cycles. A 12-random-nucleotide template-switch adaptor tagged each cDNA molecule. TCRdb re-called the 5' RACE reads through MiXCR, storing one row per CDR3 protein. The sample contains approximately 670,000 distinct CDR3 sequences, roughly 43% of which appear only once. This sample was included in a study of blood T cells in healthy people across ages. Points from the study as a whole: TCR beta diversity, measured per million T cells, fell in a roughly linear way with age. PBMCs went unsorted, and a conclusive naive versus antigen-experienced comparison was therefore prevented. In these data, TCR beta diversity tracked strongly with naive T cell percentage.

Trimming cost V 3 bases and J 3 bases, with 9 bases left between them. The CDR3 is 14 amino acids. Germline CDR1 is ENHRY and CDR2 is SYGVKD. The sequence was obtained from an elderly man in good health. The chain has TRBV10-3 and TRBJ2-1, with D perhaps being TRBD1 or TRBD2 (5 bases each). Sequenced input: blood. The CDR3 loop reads CAISDGGVYNEQFF. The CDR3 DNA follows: TGTGCCATCAGTGATGGGGGAGTCTACAATGAGCAGTTCTTC.